The 22 T cell receptor beta chains reported below all come from one sample, sequenced in a study of chemoradiotherapy in HPV16-positive cancers. The method was immunoSEQ multiplex PCR; TCRdb's version includes in-frame clones alone and lacks a portion of them. Of 20,000 to 25,000 clones in the sample, roughly 94% were seen once. The sample here was taken from a patient who underwent chemoradiotherapy. Every receptor here comes from a human donor with HPV-associated anogenital cancer.

J is TRBJ1-2 and V is TRBV7-9; D remains ambiguous. The germline gives CDR1 SEHNR, CDR2 FQNEAQ (reference sequence). V was clipped by 0 bases and J by 8 bases, with 10 bases between them. This CDR3 has 13 residues. CDR3 protein: CASSLAAPSGYTF. In DNA, the CDR3 is TGTGCCAGCAGCTTAGCGGCCCCCTCCGGCTACACCTTC.

The V gene is TRBV28, the J gene TRBJ1-3; D is uncertain. This CDR3 has 15 residues. Germline assignment: CDR1 MDHEN and CDR2 SYDVKM. Trimming took off 2 bases at V and 0 bases at J, with 8 bases between the two ends. The chain's CDR3 is CASSLNWASGNTIYF. CDR3 DNA sequence: TGTGCCAGCAGTTTAAATTGGGCCTCTGGAAACACCATATATTTT.

The genes are TRBV28 and TRBJ2-7, with D possibly being TRBD2 (5 bases). V lost 3 bases, J lost 2 bases, and 14 bases lay in between. Per germline, CDR1 MDHEN and CDR2 SYDVKM. The CDR3 is made up of 15 amino acids. CDR3 sequence reads: CASSFVRTEAYEQYF. As DNA, the CDR3 is TGTGCCAGCAGTTTCGTCAGAACGGAGGCCTACGAGCAGTACTTC.

The CDR3 spells CATSMGVQETQYF. CDR3 in DNA: TGTGCCACCAGCATGGGGGTACAAGAGACCCAGTACTTC. The V gene is TRBV2, the J gene TRBJ2-5; D is possibly TRBD1 or TRBD2 (5 bases each). The V and J ends lost 10 bases and 2 bases respectively, with 14 bases between them. The germline V gene encodes CDR1 SNHLY and CDR2 FYNNEI. This CDR3 spans 13 amino acids. The full variable domain, rest sourced from reference TRBV2 and TRBJ2-5, is EPEVTQTPSHQVTQMGQEVILRCVPISNHLYFYWYRQILGQKVEFLVSFYNNEISEKSEIFDDQFSVERPDGSNFTLKIRSTKLEDSAMYFCATSMGVQETQYFGPGTRLLVL.

The chain employs TRBV6-6 and TRBJ1-1; 7 nucleotides align to TRBD1. Germline CDR1 reads MNHNY; CDR2 reads SVGAGI (reference sequence). The CDR3 runs to 14 residues. V was clipped by 6 bases and J by 1 base; unmatched bases: 5. CDR3 sequence reads: CASSLDRANTEAFF. The CDR3 bases are TGTGCCAGCAGCCTCGACAGGGCGAACACTGAAGCTTTCTTT.

The chain joins TRBV29-1 to TRBJ2-5, with D possibly being TRBD2 (5 bases). Germline assignment: CDR1 SQVTM and CDR2 ANQGSEA. Trimming stripped 5 bases from V and 0 bases from J, with 10 bases between. The CDR3 is made up of 13 amino acids. The DNA for the CDR3 is TGCAGCGTTCTAGCAGCGTACCAAGAGACCCAGTACTTC. This translates into CSVLAAYQETQYF.

This clone was found a few times. The V gene is TRBV13, the J gene TRBJ1-2; no clear D gene. CDR3 length equals 13 residues. Germline-derived CDR1 and CDR2 are PRHDT and FYEKMQ (reference sequence). V was cut by 5 bases and J by 8 bases, with 15 bases left in between. CDR3: CASSLLEAPGYTF. Written as DNA, the CDR3 is TGTGCCAGCAGCCTCCTGGAGGCGCCGGGCTACACCTTC.

The CDR3 nucleotides are TGTGCCAGTCGGGGACTCGGGGGCGGAACCTACGAGCAGTACTTC. Encoded protein: CASRGLGGGTYEQYF. The chain employs TRBV19 and TRBJ2-7, with D tentatively TRBD1 or TRBD2 (6 bases each). The CDR3 spans 15 residues. The germline V gene has CDR1 LNHDA and CDR2 SQIVND (reference sequence). Trimming shortened V by 8 bases and J by 2 bases, and 19 bases separated the two germline ends.

The gene calls are TRBV10-1 and TRBJ1-5, with D possibly TRBD1 on 6 matching bases. CDR1 and CDR2 (germline): WNHNN, SYGVQD (reference sequence). The CDR3 has 16 residues. With 4 bases removed from V and 0 bases from J, the gap between germline ends came to 13 bases. CDR3: CASSVHWTDSNQPQHF. CDR3 DNA sequence: TGCGCCAGCAGTGTCCATTGGACAGATAGCAATCAGCCCCAGCATTTT.

The chain recombines TRBV7-8 with TRBJ1-5; 7 bases match TRBD1. The J segment lost 2 bases and the V segment lost 5 bases, leaving 0 bases of the junction unmatched. CDR3 size: 13 residues. CDR1 SGHVS and CDR2 FQNEAQ come from the germline V gene. Here the CDR3 DNA reads TGTGCCAGCAGCGGACAGGGCAATCAGCCCCAGCATTTT. It translates to CASSGQGNQPQHF.

This clone occurred once. The CDR3: CASSTWDRRNTEAFF. In DNA form, the CDR3 reads TGTGCCAGCAGCACTTGGGACAGGCGGAACACTGAAGCTTTCTTT. The chain couples TRBV5-4 to TRBJ1-1; the match to TRBD1 covers 8 bases. V was pared by 4 bases and J by 1 base, with 6 bases of the junction left unmatched. Germline V CDR1 and CDR2: SGHNT, YYREEE (reference sequence). This CDR3 is built from 15 residues.

The CDR3 loop reads CASSYDRGNTEAFF. CDR3 bases: TGTGCCAGCAGTTACGACAGGGGGAACACTGAAGCTTTCTTT. The rearrangement links TRBV6-6 to TRBJ1-1, with 8 bases matching TRBD1. The germline CDR1 and CDR2 sequences are MNHNY and SVGAGI (reference sequence). The CDR3 covers 14 residues. J lost 1 base, V lost 2 bases, and 0 bases had no gene match.

This chain joins TRBV28 and TRBJ2-5; D perhaps matches TRBD2 (6 bases). CDR1 and CDR2 (germline): MDHEN, SYDVKM. V shed 3 bases and J shed 4 bases, with 12 bases lying between them. This CDR3 has 14 residues. This CDR3 is CASSFGGIGETQYF. Written as DNA, the CDR3 is TGTGCCAGCAGTTTCGGAGGGATTGGAGAGACCCAGTACTTC. Full variable domain (remainder filled in from reference TRBV28 and TRBJ2-5): DVKVTQSSRYLVKRTGEKVFLECVQDMDHENMFWYRQDPGLGLRLIYFSYDVKMKEKGDIPEGYSVSREKKERFSLILESASTNQTSMYLCASSFGGIGETQYFGPGTRLLVL.

The chain recombines TRBV9 with TRBJ2-2; the D gene could be TRBD1 or TRBD2 (5 bases each). CDR1 and CDR2 (germline): SGDLS, YYNGEE. The CDR3 has 17 residues. V was trimmed by 4 bases and J by 6 bases, leaving 22 bases between them. DNA of the CDR3: TGTGCCAGCAGCCCCCCCCGGGGCAGGGCCCTCGCCGGGGAGCTGTTTTTT. This encodes CASSPPRGRALAGELFF.

The chain carries TRBV5-5 and TRBJ2-7, with TRBD1 identical over 7 bases. V dropped 1 base and J dropped 6; count of bases not matched to a gene: 7. This CDR3 region has 14 residues. CDR1 and CDR2 (germline): SGHKS, YYEKEE (reference sequence). The CDR3 nucleotides are TGTGCCAGCAGCTTGCTACAGGGGTTCGGCGAGCAGTACTTC. Protein: CASSLLQGFGEQYF.

This sequence joins TRBV4-1 and TRBJ1-2; perhaps TRBD1 as D (5 bases). V was pared by 4 bases and J by 6 bases, with 24 bases between. The CDR3 spans 17 residues. Germline V CDR1 and CDR2: MGHRA, YSYEKL. CDR3 protein: CASSPRSPGDGGNGYTF. The CDR3 nucleotides are TGCGCCAGCAGCCCTCGGTCCCCGGGGGATGGAGGCAATGGCTACACCTTC.

The V and J genes are TRBV5-8 and TRBJ2-5; D perhaps matches TRBD1 (6 bases). The CDR3 runs to 14 residues. Germline V gene sequence: CDR1 SGHTS, CDR2 YDEGEE. Deletions cut 2 bases from V and 5 bases from J, with 13 bases between. As DNA, the CDR3 is TGTGCCAGCAGCTTACGAACAGGGTTGGAGACCCAGTACTTC. Translated: CASSLRTGLETQYF. Full variable domain (remainder filled in from reference TRBV5-8 and TRBJ2-5): EAGVTQSPTHLIKTRGQQATLRCSPISGHTSVYWYQQALGLGLQFLLWYDEGEERNRGNFPPRFSGRQFPNYSSELNVNALELEDSALYLCASSLRTGLETQYFGPGTRLLVL.

The chain employs TRBV4-3 and TRBJ2-3; the D is unclear. Between the trimmed V and J ends, which lost 3 bases and 0 bases, there was a span of 13 bases. The germline V gene encodes CDR1 LGHNA and CDR2 YSLEER. The CDR3 consists of 16 residues. CDR3 nucleotide sequence: TGCGCCAGCAGCCAGCGGCCCTCAGTGAGCACAGATACGCAGTATTTT. Its protein is CASSQRPSVSTDTQYF.

This clone was seen once. J is TRBJ2-6 and V is TRBV7-7; 8 nucleotides agree with TRBD1. CDR1 is SSHAT and CDR2 is FNYEAQ in the germline V gene (reference sequence). Trimming took 4 bases from V and 1 from J; bases not matched to a gene: 9. This CDR3 contains 18 residues. CDR3: CASSSSSGGLSGANVLTF. The CDR3 DNA sequence: TGTGCCAGCAGCTCCTCCTCAGGGGGCCTTTCTGGGGCCAACGTCCTGACTTTC. The variable domain in full, completed from reference TRBV7-7 and TRBJ2-6, reads GAGVSQSPRYKVTKRGQDVTLRCDPISSHATLYWYQQALGQGPEFLTYFNYEAQPDKSGLPSDRFSAERPEGSISTLTIQRTEQRDSAMYRCASSSSSGGLSGANVLTFGAGSRLTVL.

The chain links TRBV18 to TRBJ1-4; 7 bases fit TRBD1. CDR1 and CDR2 from the germline V gene are KGHSH and LQKENI. The CDR3 covers 14 residues. Trimming removed 4 bases from V and 7 bases from J; junction bases left unmatched: 6. CDR3 DNA sequence: TGTGCCAGCTCACAAGGGGGCAGTATTGAAAAACTGTTTTTT. Residues: CASSQGGSIEKLFF. The variable domain in full, with the rest retrieved from reference TRBV18 and TRBJ1-4, is NAGVMQNPRHLVRRRGQEARLRCSPMKGHSHVYWYRQLPEEGLKFMVYLQKENIIDESGMPKERFSAEFPKEGPSILRIQQVVRGDSAAYFCASSQGGSIEKLFFGSGTQLSVL.

The CDR3 here is CASTSGVLSGAQYF. DNA of the CDR3: TGTGCCAGCACTAGCGGCGTTCTCTCAGGTGCGCAGTATTTT. This chain joins TRBV6-1 and TRBJ2-3, with TRBD2 matching over 7 bases. In germline, CDR1 is MNHNS, CDR2 SASEGT. The CDR3 contains 14 residues. V shed 7 bases, J shed 10 bases, and the junction held 14 bases outside the gene matches.

This chain joins TRBV27 and TRBJ1-1; D uncertain. Germline CDR1 and CDR2: MNHEY and SMNVEV (reference sequence). This CDR3 has 15 residues. V was cut by 5 bases and J by 0 bases, with 13 bases left in between. In DNA, the CDR3 is TGTGCCAGCAGTCCGACGGTCCGGATGAACACTGAAGCTTTCTTT. Translated, it gives CASSPTVRMNTEAFF.